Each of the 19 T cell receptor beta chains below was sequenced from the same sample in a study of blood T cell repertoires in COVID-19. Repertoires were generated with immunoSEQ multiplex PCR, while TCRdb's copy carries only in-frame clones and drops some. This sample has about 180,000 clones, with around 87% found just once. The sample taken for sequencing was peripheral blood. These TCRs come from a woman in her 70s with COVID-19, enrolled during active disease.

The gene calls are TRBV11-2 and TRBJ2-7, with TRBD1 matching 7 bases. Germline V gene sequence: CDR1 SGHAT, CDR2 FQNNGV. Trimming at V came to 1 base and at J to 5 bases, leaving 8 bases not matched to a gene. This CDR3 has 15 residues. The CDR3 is CASSLGTTGVHEQYF. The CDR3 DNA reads TGTGCCAGCAGCTTAGGGACAACAGGGGTACACGAGCAGTACTTC.

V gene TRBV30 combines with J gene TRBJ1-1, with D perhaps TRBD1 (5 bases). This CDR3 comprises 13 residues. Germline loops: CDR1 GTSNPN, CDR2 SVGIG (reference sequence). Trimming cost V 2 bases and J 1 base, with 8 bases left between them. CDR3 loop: CAWSYGQNTEAFF. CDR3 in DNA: TGTGCCTGGAGTTATGGACAGAACACTGAAGCTTTCTTT.

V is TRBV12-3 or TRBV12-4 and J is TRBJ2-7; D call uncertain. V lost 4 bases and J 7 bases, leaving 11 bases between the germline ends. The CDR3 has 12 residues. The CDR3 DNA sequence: TGTGCCAGCAGTTCCGCAGGAAGAGAGCAGTACTTC. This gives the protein CASSSAGREQYF.

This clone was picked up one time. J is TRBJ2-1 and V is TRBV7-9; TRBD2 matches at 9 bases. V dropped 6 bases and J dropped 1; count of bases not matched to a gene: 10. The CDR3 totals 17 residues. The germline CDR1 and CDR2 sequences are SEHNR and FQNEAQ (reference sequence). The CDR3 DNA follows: TGTGCCAGCAGTGGCCTAGCGGGGACTTGGTCCTACAATGAGCAGTTCTTC. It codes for CASSGLAGTWSYNEQFF.

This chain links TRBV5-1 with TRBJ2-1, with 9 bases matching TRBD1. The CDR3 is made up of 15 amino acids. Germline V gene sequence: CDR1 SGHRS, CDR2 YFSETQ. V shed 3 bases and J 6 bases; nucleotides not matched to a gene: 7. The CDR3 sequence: CASSSGTGQGNEQFF. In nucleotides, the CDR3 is TGCGCCAGCAGCTCCGGGACAGGGCAAGGCAATGAGCAGTTCTTC.

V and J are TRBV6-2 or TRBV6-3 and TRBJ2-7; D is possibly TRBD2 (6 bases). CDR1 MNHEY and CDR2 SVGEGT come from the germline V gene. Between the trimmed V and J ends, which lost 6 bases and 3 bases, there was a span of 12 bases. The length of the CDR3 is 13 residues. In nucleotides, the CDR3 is TGTGCCAGCAGCTTAACTAGCAGCTACGAGCAGTACTTC. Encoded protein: CASSLTSSYEQYF.

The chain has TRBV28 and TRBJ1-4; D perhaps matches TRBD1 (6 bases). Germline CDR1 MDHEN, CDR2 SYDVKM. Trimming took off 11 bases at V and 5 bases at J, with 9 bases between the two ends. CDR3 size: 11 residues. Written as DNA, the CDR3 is TGTGCCGGGGGCGGGAATGAAAAACTGTTTTTT. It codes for CAGGGNEKLFF.

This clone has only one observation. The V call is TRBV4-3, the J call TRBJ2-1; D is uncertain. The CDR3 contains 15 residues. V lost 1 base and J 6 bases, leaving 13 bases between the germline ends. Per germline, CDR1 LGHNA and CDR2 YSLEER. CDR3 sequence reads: CASSQAFYSFNEQFF. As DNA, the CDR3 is TGCGCCAGCAGCCAAGCTTTTTACAGCTTCAATGAGCAGTTCTTC.

The CDR3 region is CASSQGTAANRKFF. The CDR3, as DNA: TGCGCCAGCAGCCAGGGGACGGCAGCAAATCGGAAGTTCTTC. The chain carries TRBV5-1 and TRBJ2-1; the D gene is possibly TRBD1 (6 bases). V lost 4 bases and J lost 14, with 22 bases in between. The CDR3 contains 14 residues. The germline gives CDR1 SGHRS, CDR2 YFSETQ.

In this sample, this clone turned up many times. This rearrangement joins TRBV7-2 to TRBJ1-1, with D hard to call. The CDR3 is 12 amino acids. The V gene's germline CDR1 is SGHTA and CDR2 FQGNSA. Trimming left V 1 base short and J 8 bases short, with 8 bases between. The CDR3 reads CASSLESEEAFF. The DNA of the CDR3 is TGTGCCAGCAGCTTAGAATCGGAGGAAGCTTTCTTT. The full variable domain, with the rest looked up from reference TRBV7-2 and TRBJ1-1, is GAGVSQSPSNKVTEKGKDVELRCDPISGHTALYWYRQSLGQGLEFLIYFQGNSAPDKSGLPSDRFSAERTGGSVSTLTIQRTQQEDSAVYLCASSLESEEAFFGQGTRLTVV.

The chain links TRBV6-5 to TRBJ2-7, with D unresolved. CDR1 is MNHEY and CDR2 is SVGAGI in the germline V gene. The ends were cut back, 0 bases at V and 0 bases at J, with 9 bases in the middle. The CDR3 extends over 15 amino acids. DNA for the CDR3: TGTGCCAGCAGTTACTCTGGCGGCAGCTCCTACGAGCAGTACTTC. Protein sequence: CASSYSGGSSYEQYF.

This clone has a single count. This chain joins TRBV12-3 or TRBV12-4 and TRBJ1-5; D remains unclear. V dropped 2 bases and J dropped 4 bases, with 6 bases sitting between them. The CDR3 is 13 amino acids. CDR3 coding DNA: TGTGCCAGCAGTTTATCAGCGAATCAGCCCCAGCATTTT. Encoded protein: CASSLSANQPQHF.

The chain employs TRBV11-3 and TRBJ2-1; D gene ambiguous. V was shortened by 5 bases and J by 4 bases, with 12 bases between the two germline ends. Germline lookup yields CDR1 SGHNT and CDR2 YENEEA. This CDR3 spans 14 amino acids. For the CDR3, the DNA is TGTGCCAGCAGCCTTGTTTCGGTTTACAATGAGCAGTTCTTC. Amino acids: CASSLVSVYNEQFF.

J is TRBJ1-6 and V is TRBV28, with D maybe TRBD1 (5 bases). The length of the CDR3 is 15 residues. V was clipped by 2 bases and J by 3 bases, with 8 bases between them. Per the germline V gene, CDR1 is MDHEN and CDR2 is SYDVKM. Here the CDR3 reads CASSLQGFYNSPLHF. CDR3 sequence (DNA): TGTGCCAGCAGTTTACAGGGATTCTATAATTCACCCCTCCACTTT.

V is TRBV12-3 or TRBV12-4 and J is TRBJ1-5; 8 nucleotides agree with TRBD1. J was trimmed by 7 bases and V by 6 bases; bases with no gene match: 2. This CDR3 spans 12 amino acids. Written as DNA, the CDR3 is TGTGCCAGCAGGGCAGGGGGCCAGCCCCAGCATTTT. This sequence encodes CASRAGGQPQHF.

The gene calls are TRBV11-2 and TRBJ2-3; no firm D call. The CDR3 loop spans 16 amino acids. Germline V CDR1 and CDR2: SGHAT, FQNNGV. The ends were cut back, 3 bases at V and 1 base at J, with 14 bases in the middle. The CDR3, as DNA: TGTGCCAGCAGCTTCCGAAACCAGGTTGGCACAGATACGCAGTATTTT. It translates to CASSFRNQVGTDTQYF.

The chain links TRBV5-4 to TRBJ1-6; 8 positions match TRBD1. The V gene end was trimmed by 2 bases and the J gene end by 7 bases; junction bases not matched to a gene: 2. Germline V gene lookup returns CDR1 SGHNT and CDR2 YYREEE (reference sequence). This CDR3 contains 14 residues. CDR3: CASSFDRGNSPLHF. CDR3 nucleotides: TGTGCCAGCAGCTTTGACAGGGGCAATTCACCCCTCCACTTT.

The CDR3 DNA follows: TGTGCCATCGCCCCGACAGAAAGTACGCAGTATTTT. This encodes CAIAPTESTQYF. The V call is TRBV10-3, the J call TRBJ2-3, with TRBD1 as a possible D gene (5 bases). The CDR3 runs to 12 residues. CDR1 ENHRY and CDR2 SYGVKD come from the germline V gene. Deletions cut 8 bases from V and 8 bases from J, with 14 bases between.

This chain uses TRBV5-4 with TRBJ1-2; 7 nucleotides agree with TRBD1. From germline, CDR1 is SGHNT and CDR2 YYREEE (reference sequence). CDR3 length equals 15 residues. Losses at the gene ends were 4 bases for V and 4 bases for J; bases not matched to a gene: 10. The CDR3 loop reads CASSPRQGEGYGYTF. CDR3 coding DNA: TGTGCCAGCAGCCCTCGACAGGGCGAAGGCTATGGCTACACCTTC.